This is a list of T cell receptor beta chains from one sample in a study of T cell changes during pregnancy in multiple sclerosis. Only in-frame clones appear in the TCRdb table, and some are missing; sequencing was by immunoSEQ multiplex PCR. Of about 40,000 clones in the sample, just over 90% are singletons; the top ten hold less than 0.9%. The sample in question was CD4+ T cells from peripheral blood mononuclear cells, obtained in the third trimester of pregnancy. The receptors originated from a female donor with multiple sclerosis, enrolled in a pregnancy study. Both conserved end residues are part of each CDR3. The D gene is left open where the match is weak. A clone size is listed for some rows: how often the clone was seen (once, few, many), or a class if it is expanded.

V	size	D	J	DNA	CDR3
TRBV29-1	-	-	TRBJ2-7	TGCAGCGTAATGGCCAGCTCGGGGCAGTACTTC	CSVMASSGQYF
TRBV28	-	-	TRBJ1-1	TGTGCCAGCACCTCACCCGGGGAACAGGGGAACACTGAAGCTTTCTTT	CASTSPGEQGNTEAFF
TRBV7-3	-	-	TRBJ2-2	TGTGCCAGCAGCCGCGGGACCGCCACTACCGGGGAGCTGTTTTTT	CASSRGTATTGELFF
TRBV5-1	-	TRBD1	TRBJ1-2	TGCGCCAGCAGGCCAACCGGGACAGGGGACTATGGCTACACCTTC	CASRPTGTGDYGYTF
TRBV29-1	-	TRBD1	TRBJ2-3	TGCAGCGTTGGTTGGGACAGGGTGCCAGATACGCAGTATTTT	CSVGWDRVPDTQYF
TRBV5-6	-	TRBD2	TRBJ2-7	TGTGCCAGCAGCTTGGAGCGGGAGGGCGAGCAGTACTTC	CASSLEREGEQYF
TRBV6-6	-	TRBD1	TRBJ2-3	TGTGCCAGCAGCACCGGGACAGGGCGGGCAGATACGCAGTATTTT	CASSTGTGRADTQYF
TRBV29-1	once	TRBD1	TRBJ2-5	TGCAGCGTTGGTGGACAGGGAAAAGAGACCCAGTACTTC	CSVGGQGKETQYF
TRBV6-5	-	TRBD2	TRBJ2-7	TGTGCCAGCAGTTACGCCGGACTAGCGGGAGGGTTCGAGCAGTACTTC	CASSYAGLAGGFEQYF
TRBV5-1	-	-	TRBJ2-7	TGCGCCAGCAGCTTGGACGGGACAAGCTCCTACGAGCAGTACTTC	CASSLDGTSSYEQYF
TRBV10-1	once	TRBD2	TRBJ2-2	TGCGCCAGCAGAGCGGGATCGGACACCGGGGAGCTGTTTTTT	CASRAGSDTGELFF
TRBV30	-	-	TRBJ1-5	TGTGCCTGGGCCGTAGGAGGGCAGGGCCTCAATCAGCCCCAGCATTTT	CAWAVGGQGLNQPQHF
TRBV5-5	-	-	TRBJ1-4	TGTGCCAGCAGCTTGGAATGGGGCGCCGAAAAACTGTTTTTT	CASSLEWGAEKLFF
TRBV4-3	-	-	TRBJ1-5	TGCGCCAGCAGCCAAGCGGCGGATCGCCCTTATCAGCCCCAGCATTTT	CASSQAADRPYQPQHF
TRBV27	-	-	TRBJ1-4	TGTGCCAGCAGTTTACCGAATACAGCAACTAATGAAAAACTGTTTTTT	CASSLPNTATNEKLFF
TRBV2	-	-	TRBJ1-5	TGTGCCAGCAGCGATCCCACGGGGAGCAATCAGCCCCAGCATTTT	CASSDPTGSNQPQHF
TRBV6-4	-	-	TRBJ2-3	TGTGCCACCGCGACAGGATACACAGATACGCAGTATTTT	CATATGYTDTQYF
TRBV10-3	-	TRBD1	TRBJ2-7	TGTGCCATCAAGGGGGCCCTAGGGGAAGAGCAGTACTTC	CAIKGALGEEQYF
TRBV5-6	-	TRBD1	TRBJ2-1	TGTGCCAGCAGCTGGGGCCGGGACAGGGACCCCTACAATGAGCAGTTCTTC	CASSWGRDRDPYNEQFF
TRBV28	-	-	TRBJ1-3	TGTGCCAGCAGTTTATATCAGGGAGGAAACACCATATATTTT	CASSLYQGGNTIYF
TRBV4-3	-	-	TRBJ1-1	TGCGCCAGCAGCCAAGACGCAGGGGACACTGAAGCTTTCTTT	CASSQDAGDTEAFF
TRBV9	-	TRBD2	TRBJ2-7	TGTGCCAGCAGCGCCCAGCCTAGCGGGAGGGCCAACGAGCAGTACTTC	CASSAQPSGRANEQYF
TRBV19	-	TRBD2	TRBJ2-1	TGTGCCAGTAGTATCCGGGGGGGCAAAGGGTACAATGAGCAGTTCTTC	CASSIRGGKGYNEQFF
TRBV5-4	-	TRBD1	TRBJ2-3	TGTGCCAGCAGCTTACAGGGGGCGTGGGATACGCAGTATTTT	CASSLQGAWDTQYF
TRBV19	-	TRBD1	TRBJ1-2	TGTGCCAGTAGTATAACACCGGGCAGGGGGCAAACTAACTATGGCTACACCTTC	CASSITPGRGQTNYGYTF
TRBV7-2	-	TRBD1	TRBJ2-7	TGTGCCAGCAGCTTAAGACAGGGAGCCTACGAGCAGTACTTC	CASSLRQGAYEQYF
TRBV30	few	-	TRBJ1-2	TGTGCCTGGGCACCGGGGGACTATGGCTACACCTTC	CAWAPGDYGYTF
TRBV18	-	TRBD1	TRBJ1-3	TGTGCCAGCTCACCACCAGGGGGCGCGTTTGGAAACACCATATATTTT	CASSPPGGAFGNTIYF
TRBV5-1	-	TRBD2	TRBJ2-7	TGCGCCAGCAGCTTGTACGGGACTAGTAGCTACGAGCAGTACTTC	CASSLYGTSSYEQYF
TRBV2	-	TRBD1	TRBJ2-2	TGTGCCAGCGGGCGAATAAGGACAGGGGGGGCCGGGGAGCTGTTTTTT	CASGRIRTGGAGELFF
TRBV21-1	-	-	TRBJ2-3	TGTGCCAGCAGCTCCCGACAGGGCCATACGCAGTATTTT	CASSSRQGHTQYF
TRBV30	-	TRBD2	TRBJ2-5	TGTGCCTGGAGTGGGGGGCTAGCGGGATTTCAAGAGACCCAGTACTTC	CAWSGGLAGFQETQYF
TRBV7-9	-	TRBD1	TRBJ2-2	TGTGCCAGCAGCTCGACCGGGACAGGGAACACCGGGGAGCTGTTTTTT	CASSSTGTGNTGELFF
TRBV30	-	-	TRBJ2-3	TGTGCCTGTTCTCAACCGGGAGCAGATACGCAGTATTTT	CACSQPGADTQYF
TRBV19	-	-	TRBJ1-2	TGTGCCAGTAACCGGGGTTATGGCTACACCTTC	CASNRGYGYTF
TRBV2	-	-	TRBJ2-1	TGTGCCAGCACCAGGGGCAGGGTGTCCTACAATGAGCAGTTCTTC	CASTRGRVSYNEQFF
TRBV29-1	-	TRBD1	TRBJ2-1	TGCAGCGTTGTGGGAGACAGGGGACACAATGAGCAGTTCTTC	CSVVGDRGHNEQFF
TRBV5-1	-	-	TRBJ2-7	TGCGCCAGCAGCTTGGGGCTAGGGGAAAACTACGAGCAGTACTTC	CASSLGLGENYEQYF
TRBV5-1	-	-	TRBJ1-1	TGCGCCAGCAGCTCGGGAGAAGGGGCCGGGGCTGAAGCTTTCTTT	CASSSGEGAGAEAFF
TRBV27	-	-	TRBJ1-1	TGTGCCAGCAGCCCGCTCCGTCGGGGGGGGAACACTGAAGCTTTCTTT	CASSPLRRGGNTEAFF
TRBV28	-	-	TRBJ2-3	TGTGCCAGCAGTTTAGCGGGACTGGCAGATACGCAGTATTTT	CASSLAGLADTQYF
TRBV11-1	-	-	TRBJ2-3	TGTGCCAGCAGCTTAATCTCGGGGGCAGATACGCAGTATTTT	CASSLISGADTQYF
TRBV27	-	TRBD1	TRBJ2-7	TGTGCCAGCAGGCCCCTGACAGGGCCGAAGGAGTACTTC	CASRPLTGPKEYF
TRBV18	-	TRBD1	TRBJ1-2	TGTGCCAGCTCACCACCGGACAGGGGGCCCAATGGCTACACCTTC	CASSPPDRGPNGYTF
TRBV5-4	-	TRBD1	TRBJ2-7	TGTGCCAGCAGTTCTCAGGGGGCGAATAGCTACGAGCAGTACTTC	CASSSQGANSYEQYF
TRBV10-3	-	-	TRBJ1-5	TGTGCCATCAGTGATGGAGGAAATCAGCCCCAGCATTTT	CAISDGGNQPQHF
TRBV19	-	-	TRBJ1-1	TGTGCCAGTAGTTCAGCCACAGGGCACCATGAAGCTTTCTTT	CASSSATGHHEAFF